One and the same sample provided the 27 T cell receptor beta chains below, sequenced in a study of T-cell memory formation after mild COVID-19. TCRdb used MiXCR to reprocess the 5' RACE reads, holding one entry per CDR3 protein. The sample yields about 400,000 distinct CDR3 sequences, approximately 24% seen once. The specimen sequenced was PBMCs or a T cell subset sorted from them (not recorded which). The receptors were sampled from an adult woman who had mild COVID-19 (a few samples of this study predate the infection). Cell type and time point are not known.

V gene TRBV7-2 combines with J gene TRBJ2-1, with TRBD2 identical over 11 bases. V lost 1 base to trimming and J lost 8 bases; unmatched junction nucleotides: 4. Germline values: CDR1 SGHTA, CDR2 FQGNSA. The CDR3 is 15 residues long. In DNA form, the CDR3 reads TGTGCCAGCAGCTTAGTTAGCGGGGGGGCCTATGAGCAGTTCTTC. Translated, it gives CASSLVSGGAYEQFF. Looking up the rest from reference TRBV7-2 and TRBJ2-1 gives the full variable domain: GAGVSQSPSNKVTEKGKDVELRCDPISGHTALYWYRQSLGQGLEFLIYFQGNSAPDKSGLPSDRFSAERTGGSVSTLTIQRTQQEDSAVYLCASSLVSGGAYEQFFGPGTRLTVL.

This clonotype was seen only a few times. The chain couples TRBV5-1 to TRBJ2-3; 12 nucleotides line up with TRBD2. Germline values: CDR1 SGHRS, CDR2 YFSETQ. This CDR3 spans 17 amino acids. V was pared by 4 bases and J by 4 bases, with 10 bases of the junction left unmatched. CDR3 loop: CASSMHLAGGPADTQYF. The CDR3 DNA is TGCGCCAGCAGCATGCACCTAGCGGGGGGGCCGGCAGATACGCAGTATTTT.

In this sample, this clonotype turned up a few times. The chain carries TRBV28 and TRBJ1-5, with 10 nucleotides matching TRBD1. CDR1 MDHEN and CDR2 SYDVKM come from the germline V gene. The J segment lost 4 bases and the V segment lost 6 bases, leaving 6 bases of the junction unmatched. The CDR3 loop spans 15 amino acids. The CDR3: CASRRPGQGNQPQHF. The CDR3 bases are TGTGCCAGCAGACGCCCGGGACAGGGGAATCAGCCCCAGCATTTT.

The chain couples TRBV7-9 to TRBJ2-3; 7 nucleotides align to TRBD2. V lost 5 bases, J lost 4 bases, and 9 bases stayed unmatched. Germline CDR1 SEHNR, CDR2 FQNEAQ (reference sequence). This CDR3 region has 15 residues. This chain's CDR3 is CASSKMAGVADTQYF. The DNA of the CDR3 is TGTGCCAGCAGCAAAATGGCGGGAGTGGCAGATACGCAGTATTTT.

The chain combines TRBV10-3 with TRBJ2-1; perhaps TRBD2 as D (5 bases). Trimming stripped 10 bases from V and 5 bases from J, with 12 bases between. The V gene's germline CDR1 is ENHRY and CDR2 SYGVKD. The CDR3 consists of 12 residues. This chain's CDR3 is CATRGTNNEQFF. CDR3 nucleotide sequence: TGTGCCACCCGGGGAACGAACAATGAGCAGTTCTTC.

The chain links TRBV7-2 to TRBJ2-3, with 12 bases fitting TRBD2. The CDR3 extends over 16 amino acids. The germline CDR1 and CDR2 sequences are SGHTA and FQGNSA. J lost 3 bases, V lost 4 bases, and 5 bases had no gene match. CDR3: CASSYRLAGATDTQYF. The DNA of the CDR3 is TGTGCCAGCAGCTACCGACTAGCGGGGGCAACAGATACGCAGTATTTT.

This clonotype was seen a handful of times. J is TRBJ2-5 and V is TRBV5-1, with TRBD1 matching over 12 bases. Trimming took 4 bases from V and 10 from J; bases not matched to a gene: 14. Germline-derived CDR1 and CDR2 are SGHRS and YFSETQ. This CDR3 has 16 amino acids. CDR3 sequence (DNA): TGCGCCAGCAGCCCTACAGCCGGGACAGGGGGCCGGGGCCAGTACTTC. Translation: CASSPTAGTGGRGQYF.

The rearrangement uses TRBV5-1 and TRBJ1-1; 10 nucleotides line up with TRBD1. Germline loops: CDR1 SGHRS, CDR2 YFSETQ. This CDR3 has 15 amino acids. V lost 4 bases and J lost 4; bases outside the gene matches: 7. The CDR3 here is CASSPTWDRGTEAFF. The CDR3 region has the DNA TGCGCCAGCAGCCCAACGTGGGACAGGGGCACTGAAGCTTTCTTT.

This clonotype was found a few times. CDR3 sequence (DNA): TGTGCCAGCAGCCCAGTCCCGGGACAAGGGACTGAAGCTTTCTTT. Translated: CASSPVPGQGTEAFF. V and J are TRBV7-3 and TRBJ1-1; D is possibly TRBD1 (6 bases). Germline CDR1 is SGHTA and CDR2 is FQGTGA. This CDR3 has 15 amino acids. V was pared by 5 bases and J by 5 bases, with 18 bases between.

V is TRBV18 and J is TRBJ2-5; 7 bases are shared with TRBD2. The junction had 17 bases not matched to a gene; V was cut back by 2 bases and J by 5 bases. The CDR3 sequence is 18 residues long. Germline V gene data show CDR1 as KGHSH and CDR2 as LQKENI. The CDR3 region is CASSPMRLAKTSPETQYF. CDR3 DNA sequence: TGTGCCAGCTCACCAATGAGACTAGCCAAGACAAGTCCGGAGACCCAGTACTTC.

CDR3 amino acids: CASSLIPPTDTQYF. CDR3 DNA sequence: TGTGCCAGCTCATTGATACCTCCCACAGATACGCAGTATTTT. The V gene is TRBV27, the J gene TRBJ2-3; no firm D call. Trimming pared 8 bases from V and 2 bases from J, leaving 14 bases between. Germline loops: CDR1 MNHEY, CDR2 SMNVEV (reference sequence). CDR3 length: 14 residues.

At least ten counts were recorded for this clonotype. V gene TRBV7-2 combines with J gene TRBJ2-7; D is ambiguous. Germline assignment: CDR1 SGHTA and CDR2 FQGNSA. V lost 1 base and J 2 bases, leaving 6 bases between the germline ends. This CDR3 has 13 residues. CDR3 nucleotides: TGTGCCAGCAGCTTAGGGACGGCCTACGAGCAGTACTTC. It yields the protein CASSLGTAYEQYF. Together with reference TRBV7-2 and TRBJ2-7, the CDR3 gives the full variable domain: GAGVSQSPSNKVTEKGKDVELRCDPISGHTALYWYRQSLGQGLEFLIYFQGNSAPDKSGLPSDRFSAERTGGSVSTLTIQRTQQEDSAVYLCASSLGTAYEQYFGPGTRLTVT.

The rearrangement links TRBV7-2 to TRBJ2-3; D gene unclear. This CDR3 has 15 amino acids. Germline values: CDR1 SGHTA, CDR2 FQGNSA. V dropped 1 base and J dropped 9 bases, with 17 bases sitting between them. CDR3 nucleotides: TGTGCCAGCAGCTTAGTGGGTAGCACGGCAGGCACGCAGTATTTT. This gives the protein CASSLVGSTAGTQYF.

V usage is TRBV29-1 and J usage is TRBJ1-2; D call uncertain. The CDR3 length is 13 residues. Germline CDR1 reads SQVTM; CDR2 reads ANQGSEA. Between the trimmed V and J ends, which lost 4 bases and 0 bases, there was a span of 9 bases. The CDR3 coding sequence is TGCAGCGTTGTAAAACAGACTAACTATGGCTACACCTTC. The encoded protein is CSVVKQTNYGYTF.

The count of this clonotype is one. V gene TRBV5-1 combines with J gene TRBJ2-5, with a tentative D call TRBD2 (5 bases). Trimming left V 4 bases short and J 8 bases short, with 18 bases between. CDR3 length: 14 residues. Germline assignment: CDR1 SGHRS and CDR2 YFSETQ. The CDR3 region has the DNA TGCGCCAGCAGCCCTCGTTCCTGGGGAGATACCCAGTACTTC. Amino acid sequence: CASSPRSWGDTQYF.

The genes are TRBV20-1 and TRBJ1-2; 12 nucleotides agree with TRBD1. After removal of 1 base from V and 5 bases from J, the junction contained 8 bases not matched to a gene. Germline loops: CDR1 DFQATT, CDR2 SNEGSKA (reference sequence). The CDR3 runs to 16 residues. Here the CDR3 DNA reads TGCAGTGCTAGAGGTCCCGGGACAGGGGGCTCGTATGGCTACACCTTC. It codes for CSARGPGTGGSYGYTF.

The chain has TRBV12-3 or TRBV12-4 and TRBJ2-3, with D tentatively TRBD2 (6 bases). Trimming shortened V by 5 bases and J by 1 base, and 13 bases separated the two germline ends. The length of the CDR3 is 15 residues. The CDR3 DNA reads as TGTGCCAGCAGTGGCGGGACCGAGCGCACAGATACGCAGTATTTT. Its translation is CASSGGTERTDTQYF.

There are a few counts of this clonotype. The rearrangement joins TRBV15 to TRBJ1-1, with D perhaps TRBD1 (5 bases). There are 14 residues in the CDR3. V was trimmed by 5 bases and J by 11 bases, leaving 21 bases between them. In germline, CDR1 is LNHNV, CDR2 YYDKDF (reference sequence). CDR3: CATSSQLREFTAFF. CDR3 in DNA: TGTGCCACCAGCTCTCAACTCAGGGAATTTACGGCTTTCTTT.

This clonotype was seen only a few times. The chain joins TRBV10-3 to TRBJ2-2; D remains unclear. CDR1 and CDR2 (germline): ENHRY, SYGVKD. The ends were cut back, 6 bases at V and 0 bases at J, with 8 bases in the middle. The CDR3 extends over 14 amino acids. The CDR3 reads CAIRSEANTGELFF. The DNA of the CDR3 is TGTGCCATCAGGTCAGAAGCGAACACCGGGGAGCTGTTTTTT.

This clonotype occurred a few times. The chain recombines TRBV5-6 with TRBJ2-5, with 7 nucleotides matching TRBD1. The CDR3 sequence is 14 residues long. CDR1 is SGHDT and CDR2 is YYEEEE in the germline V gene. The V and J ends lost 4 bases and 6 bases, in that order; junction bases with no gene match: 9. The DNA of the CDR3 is TGTGCCAGCAGCCAAGGGACAGCCTCTAAGACCCAGTACTTC. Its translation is CASSQGTASKTQYF.

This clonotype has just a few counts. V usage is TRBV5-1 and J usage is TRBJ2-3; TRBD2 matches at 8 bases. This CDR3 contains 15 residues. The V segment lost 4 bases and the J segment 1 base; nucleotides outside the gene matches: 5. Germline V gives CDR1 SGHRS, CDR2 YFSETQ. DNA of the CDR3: TGCGCCAGCAGCACAGCGGGGGCCGGCACAGATACGCAGTATTTT. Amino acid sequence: CASSTAGAGTDTQYF.

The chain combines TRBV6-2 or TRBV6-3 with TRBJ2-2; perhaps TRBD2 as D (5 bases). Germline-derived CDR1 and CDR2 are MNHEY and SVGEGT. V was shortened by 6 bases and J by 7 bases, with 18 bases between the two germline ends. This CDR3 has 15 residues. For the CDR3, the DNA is TGTGCCAGCAGCCAAGGACTTAGTTTGGTCGGGGAGCTGTTTTTT. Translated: CASSQGLSLVGELFF.

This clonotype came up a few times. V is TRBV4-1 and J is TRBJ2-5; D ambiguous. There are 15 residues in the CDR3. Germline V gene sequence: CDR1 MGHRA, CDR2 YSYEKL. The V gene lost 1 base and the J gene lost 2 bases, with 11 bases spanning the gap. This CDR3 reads CASSQGPGRQETQYF. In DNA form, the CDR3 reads TGCGCCAGCAGCCAAGGACCCGGCAGACAAGAGACCCAGTACTTC.

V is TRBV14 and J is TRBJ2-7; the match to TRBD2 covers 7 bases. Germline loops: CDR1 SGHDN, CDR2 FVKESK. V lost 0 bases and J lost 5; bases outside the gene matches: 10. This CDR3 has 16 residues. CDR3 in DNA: TGTGCCAGCAGCCAAGAGTCAGGACTAGGAGATAACGAGCAGTACTTC. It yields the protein CASSQESGLGDNEQYF.

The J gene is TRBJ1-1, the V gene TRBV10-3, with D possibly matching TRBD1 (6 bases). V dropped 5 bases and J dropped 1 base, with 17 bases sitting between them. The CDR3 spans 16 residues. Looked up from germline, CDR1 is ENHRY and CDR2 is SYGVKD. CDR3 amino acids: CAISFSPGQTNTEAFF. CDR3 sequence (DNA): TGTGCCATCAGTTTTAGCCCTGGACAGACGAACACTGAAGCTTTCTTT.

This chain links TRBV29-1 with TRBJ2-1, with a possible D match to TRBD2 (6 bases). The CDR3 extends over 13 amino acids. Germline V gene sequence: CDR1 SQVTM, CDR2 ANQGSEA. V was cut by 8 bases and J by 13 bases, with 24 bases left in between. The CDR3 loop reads CSWGVGGLSGQFF. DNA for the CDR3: TGCAGCTGGGGGGTAGGAGGTTTGTCGGGACAGTTCTTC.

The CDR3 loop is CASRKVGNTEAFF. CDR3 nucleotide sequence: TGTGCCAGCAGGAAAGTGGGCAACACTGAAGCTTTCTTT. The chain combines TRBV7-2 with TRBJ1-1, with D unresolved. Germline lookup yields CDR1 SGHTA and CDR2 FQGNSA. V was shortened by 6 bases and J by 2 bases, with 10 bases between the two germline ends. There are 13 residues in the CDR3.